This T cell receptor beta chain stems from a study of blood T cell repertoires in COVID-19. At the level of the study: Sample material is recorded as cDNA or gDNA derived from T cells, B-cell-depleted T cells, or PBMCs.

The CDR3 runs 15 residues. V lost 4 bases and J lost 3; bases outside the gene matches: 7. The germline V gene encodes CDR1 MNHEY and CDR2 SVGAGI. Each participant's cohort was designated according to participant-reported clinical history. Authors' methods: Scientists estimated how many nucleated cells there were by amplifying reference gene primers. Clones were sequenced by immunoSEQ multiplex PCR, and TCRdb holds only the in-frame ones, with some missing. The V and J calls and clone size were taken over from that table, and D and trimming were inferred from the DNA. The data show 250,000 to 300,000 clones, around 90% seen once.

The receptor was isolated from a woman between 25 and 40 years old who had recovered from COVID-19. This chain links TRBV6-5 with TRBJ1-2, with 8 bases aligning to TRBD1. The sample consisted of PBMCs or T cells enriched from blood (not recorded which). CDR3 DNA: TGTGCCAGCAGTTGGGTCGCAGGGGGCGACTATGGCTACACCTTC. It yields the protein CASSWVAGGDYGYTF.